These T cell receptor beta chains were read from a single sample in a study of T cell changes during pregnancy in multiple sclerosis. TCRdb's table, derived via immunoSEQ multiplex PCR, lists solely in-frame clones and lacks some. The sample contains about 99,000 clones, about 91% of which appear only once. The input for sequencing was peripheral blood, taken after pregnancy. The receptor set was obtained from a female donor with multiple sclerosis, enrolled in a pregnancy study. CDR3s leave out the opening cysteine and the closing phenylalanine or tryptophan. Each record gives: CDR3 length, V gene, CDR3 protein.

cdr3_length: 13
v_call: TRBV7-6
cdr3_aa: ASSSGTSLNTEAF

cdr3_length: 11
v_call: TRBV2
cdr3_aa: ASSGLAGYEQY

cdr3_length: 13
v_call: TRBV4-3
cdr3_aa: ASSPTGGYGNTIY

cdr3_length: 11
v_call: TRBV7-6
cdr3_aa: ASSLGQSGEQF

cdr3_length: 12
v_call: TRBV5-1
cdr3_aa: ASSLGTGTYGYT

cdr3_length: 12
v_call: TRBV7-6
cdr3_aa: ASSFSGGASEQY

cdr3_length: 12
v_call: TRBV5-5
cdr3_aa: ASSFFDQGAGAF

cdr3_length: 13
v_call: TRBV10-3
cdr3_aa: AISDFGEENTEAF

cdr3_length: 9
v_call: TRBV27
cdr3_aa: ASANGPSWH

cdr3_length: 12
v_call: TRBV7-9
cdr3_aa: ASSTGATNEKLF

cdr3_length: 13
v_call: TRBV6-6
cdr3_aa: ASTNSGGPTYEQY

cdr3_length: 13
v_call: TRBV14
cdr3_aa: ASSQDKRGSYGYT

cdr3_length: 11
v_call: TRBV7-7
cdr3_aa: ASSLAQGTEAF

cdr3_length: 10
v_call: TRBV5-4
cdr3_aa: ASSGRTGWYT